This T cell receptor (beta chain) was sequenced in a study of T cells in localized non-small cell lung cancer. This clone is medium-sized within its sample. Only in-frame clones appear in the TCRdb table, and some are missing; sequencing was by immunoSEQ multiplex PCR. This table holds about 1,500 clones, 20% to 30% found once. Germline V gene lookup returns CDR1 SGHNT and CDR2 YENEEA. The CDR3 consists of 17 residues. Trimming took 4 bases from V and 4 from J; bases not matched to a gene: 9. The sequence was obtained from a male donor at least 60 years old with stage II lung adenocarcinoma. This rearrangement joins TRBV11-3 to TRBJ2-5; 13 bases align to TRBD2. The source material was normal lung tissue next to the tumor, sampled before any cancer treatment. CDR3 in amino acids: CASSSGLAGEYRETQYF. CDR3 sequence (DNA): TGTGCCAGCAGCTCCGGACTAGCGGGAGAGTATCGAGAGACCCAGTACTTC.